This record looks at one T cell receptor (beta chain) sequence and its context. The target antigen is unknown. The CDR3 contains 15 residues. Looked up from germline, CDR1 is MNHEY and CDR2 is SVGEGT. V gave up 5 bases and J gave up 1 base, with 15 bases separating them. These data come from a study of T cell responses to AZD1222 COVID-19 vaccine. The assay was immunoSEQ multiplex PCR, and TCRdb's table has in-frame clones only and misses some. The table includes 70,000 to 95,000 clones, about 89% detected once. Broader study findings: Reports say nearly half of spike-specific TCRs go after unmutated variant regions. Donors were mostly white British, more females; clonal diversity possibly underestimated. Regions 160-218 and 743-854 held dominance among vaccine-associated CD4 TCRs, which spanned spike. The repertoires were collected only after the peak T cell response.

The receptor's source is an adult who received the AZD1222 COVID-19 vaccine. The chain uses TRBV6-2 or TRBV6-3 and TRBJ2-7; D is unresolved. Sequencing was performed on peripheral blood, taken 28 days after the second AZD1222 dose. The CDR3 here is CASSQDLVRSYEQYF. For the CDR3, the DNA is TGTGCCAGCAGTCAAGATCTAGTAAGATCCTACGAGCAGTACTTC.